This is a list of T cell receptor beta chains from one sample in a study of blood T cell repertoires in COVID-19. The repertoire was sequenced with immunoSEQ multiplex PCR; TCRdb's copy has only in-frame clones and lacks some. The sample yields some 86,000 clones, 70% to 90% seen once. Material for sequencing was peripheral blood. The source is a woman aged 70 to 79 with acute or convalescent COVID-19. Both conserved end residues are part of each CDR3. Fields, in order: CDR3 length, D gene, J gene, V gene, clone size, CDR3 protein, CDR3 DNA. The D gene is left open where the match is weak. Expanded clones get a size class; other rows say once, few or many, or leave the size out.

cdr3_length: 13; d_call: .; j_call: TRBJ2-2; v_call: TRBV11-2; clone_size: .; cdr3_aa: CASRGTSTGELFF; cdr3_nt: TGTGCCAGCAGAGGGACTTCCACCGGGGAGCTGTTTTTT
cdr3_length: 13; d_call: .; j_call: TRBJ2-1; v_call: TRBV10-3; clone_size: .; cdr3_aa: CAMAGSGDNEQFF; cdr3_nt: TGTGCCATGGCAGGGTCAGGGGATAATGAGCAGTTCTTC
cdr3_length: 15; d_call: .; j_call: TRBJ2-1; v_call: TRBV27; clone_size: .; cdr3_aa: CASSLGPSPWNEQFF; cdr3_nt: TGTGCCAGCAGCCTAGGGCCTAGCCCTTGGAATGAGCAGTTCTTC
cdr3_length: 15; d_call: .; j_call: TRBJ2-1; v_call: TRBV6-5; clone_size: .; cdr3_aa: CAVTPPKPTGSEQFF; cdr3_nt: TGTGCCGTCACCCCCCCCAAACCGACAGGCAGTGAGCAGTTCTTC
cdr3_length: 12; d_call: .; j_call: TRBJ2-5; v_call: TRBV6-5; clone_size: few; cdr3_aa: CASSRGRETQYF; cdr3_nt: TGTGCCAGCAGCCGTGGGAGGGAGACCCAGTACTTC
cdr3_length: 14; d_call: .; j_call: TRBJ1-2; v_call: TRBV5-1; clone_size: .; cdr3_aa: CASSLGGARYGYTF; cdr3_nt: TGCGCCAGCAGCTTGGGGGGAGCAAGGTATGGCTACACCTTC
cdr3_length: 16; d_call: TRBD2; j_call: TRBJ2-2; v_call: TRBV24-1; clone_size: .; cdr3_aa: CATSGGGSLNTGELFF; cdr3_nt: TGTGCCACCAGTGGCGGGGGGTCCCTGAACACCGGGGAGCTGTTTTTT
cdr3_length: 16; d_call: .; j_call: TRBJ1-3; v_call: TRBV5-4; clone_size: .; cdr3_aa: CASSTSRTASGNTIYF; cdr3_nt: TGTGCCAGCAGCACGTCCCGGACAGCCTCTGGAAACACCATATATTTT
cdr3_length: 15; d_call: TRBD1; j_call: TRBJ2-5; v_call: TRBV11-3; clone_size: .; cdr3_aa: CASSLAGQMQETQYF; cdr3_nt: TGTGCCAGCAGCTTAGCGGGACAGATGCAAGAGACCCAGTACTTC
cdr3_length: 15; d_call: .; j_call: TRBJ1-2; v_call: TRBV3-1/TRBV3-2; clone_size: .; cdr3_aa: CASSQDYGGVGGYTF; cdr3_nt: TGTGCCAGCAGCCAAGATTATGGTGGAGTTGGCGGCTACACCTTC
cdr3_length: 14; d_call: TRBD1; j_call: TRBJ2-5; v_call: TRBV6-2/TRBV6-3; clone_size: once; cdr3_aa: CASSFGDRVETQYF; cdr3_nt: TGTGCCAGCAGTTTCGGGGACAGGGTGGAGACCCAGTACTTC
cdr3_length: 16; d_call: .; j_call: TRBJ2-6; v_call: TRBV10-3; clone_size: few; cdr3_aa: CAISRLGASGANVLTF; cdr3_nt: TGTGCCATCAGTCGACTTGGGGCTTCTGGGGCCAACGTCCTGACTTTC
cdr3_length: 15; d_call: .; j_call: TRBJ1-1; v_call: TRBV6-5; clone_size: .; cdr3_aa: CASRVPHSRTLAAFF; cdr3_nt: TGTGCCAGCAGGGTCCCCCATTCACGTACCCTGGCAGCTTTCTTT
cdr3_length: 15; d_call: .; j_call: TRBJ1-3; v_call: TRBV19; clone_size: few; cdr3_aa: CASSADRPTGNTIYF; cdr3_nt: TGTGCCAGTAGCGCCGACAGACCTACTGGAAACACCATATATTTT
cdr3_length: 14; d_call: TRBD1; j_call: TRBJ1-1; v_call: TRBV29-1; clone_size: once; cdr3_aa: CSGRRTGSGTEAFF; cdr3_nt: TGCAGCGGCCGAAGGACAGGGTCGGGGACTGAAGCTTTCTTT
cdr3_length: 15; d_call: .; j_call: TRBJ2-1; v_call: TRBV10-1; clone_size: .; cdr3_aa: CATSPGTSSYNEQFF; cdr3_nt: TGCGCCACTTCGCCCGGCACTAGCTCCTACAATGAGCAGTTCTTC
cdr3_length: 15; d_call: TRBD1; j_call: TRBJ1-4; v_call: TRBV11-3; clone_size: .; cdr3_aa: CASSLRQGSREKLFF; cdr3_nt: TGTGCCAGCAGCCTCCGACAGGGGTCTAGAGAAAAACTGTTTTTT
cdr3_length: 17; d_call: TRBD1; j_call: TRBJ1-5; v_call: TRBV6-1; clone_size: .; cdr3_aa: CASSELRTGVLNQPQHF; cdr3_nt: TGTGCCAGCAGTGAATTAAGGACAGGGGTGTTGAATCAGCCCCAGCATTTT
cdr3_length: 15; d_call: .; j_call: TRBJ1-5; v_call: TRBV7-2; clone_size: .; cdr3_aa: CASSLISGSNQPQHF; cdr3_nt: TGTGCCAGCAGCTTAATTTCAGGTAGCAATCAGCCCCAGCATTTT
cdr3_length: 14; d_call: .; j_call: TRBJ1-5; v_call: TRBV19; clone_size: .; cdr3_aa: CASSIVSGNGPQHF; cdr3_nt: TGTGCCAGTAGTATAGTTTCGGGAAACGGGCCCCAGCATTTT
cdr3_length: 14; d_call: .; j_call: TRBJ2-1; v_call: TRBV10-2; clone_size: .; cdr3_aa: CASGERGSYNEQFF; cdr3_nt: TGCGCCAGTGGCGAACGGGGCTCCTACAATGAGCAGTTCTTC
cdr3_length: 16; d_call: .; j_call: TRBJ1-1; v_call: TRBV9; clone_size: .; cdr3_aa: CASSVATGGLNTEAFF; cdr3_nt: TGTGCCAGCAGCGTAGCAACCGGCGGCCTGAACACTGAAGCTTTCTTT
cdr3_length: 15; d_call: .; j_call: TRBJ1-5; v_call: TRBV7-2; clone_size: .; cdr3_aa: CASSSRGGSNQPQHF; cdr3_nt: TGTGCCAGCAGCTCAAGGGGGGGCAGCAATCAGCCCCAGCATTTT
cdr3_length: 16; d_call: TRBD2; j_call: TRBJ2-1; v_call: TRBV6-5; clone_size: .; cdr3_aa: CASSSNTGRGRNEQFF; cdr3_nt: TGTGCCAGCAGTTCGAATACCGGGAGGGGCCGGAATGAGCAGTTCTTC
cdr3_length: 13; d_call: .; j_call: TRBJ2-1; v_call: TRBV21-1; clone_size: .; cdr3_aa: CASSKGRLPEQFF; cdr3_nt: TGTGCCAGCAGCAAAGGGAGGCTCCCTGAGCAGTTCTTC
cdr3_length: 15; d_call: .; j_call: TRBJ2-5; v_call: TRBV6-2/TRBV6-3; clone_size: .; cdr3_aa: CASSYRTVSQETQYF; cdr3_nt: TGTGCCAGCAGTTACAGGACAGTGAGTCAAGAGACCCAGTACTTC
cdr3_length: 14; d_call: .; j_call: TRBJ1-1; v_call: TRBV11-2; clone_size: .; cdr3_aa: CASSLEWPNTEAFF; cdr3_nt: TGTGCCAGCAGCTTAGAATGGCCAAACACTGAAGCTTTCTTT
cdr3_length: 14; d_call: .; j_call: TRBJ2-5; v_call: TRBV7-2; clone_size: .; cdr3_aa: CASSLQGGQETQYF; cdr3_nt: TGTGCCAGCAGCTTACAGGGGGGCCAAGAGACCCAGTACTTC
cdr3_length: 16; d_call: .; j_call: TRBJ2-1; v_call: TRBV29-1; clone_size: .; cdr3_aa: CSVNSVPGLSYNEQFF; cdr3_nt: TGCAGCGTTAACTCCGTACCGGGACTCTCCTACAATGAGCAGTTCTTC
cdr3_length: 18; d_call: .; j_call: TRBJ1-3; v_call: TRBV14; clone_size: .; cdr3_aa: CASSQERYTYLSGNTIYF; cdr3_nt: TGTGCCAGCAGCCAAGAAAGATACACATACCTCTCTGGAAACACCATATATTTT